These 8 T cell receptor beta chains were all obtained from the same sample, sequenced in a study of CD4+ T cells in melanoma. The table came from immunoSEQ multiplex PCR; TCRdb's copy has only in-frame clones and leaves some out. The sample contains about 140,000 clones, 80% to 95% of which appear only once. The origin of the receptors is a human donor with melanoma.

The J gene is TRBJ2-1, the V gene TRBV5-1, with 11 nucleotides matching TRBD2. The length of the CDR3 is 16 residues. CDR1 and CDR2 from the germline V gene are SGHRS and YFSETQ. V trimming: 4 bases; J trimming: 8 bases; junction bases outside the gene matches: 11. CDR3 sequence reads: CASSPYLAGGRDEQFF. CDR3 nucleotide sequence: TGCGCCAGCAGCCCCTACCTAGCGGGGGGCCGCGATGAGCAGTTCTTC.

This clone was detected only once. This sequence joins TRBV2 and TRBJ1-4; D is ambiguous. Germline V gene lookup returns CDR1 SNHLY and CDR2 FYNNEI. This CDR3 contains 14 residues. V shed 5 bases and J shed 0 bases, with 7 bases lying between them. The CDR3, as DNA: TGTGCCAGCAGTCCCCTAGCAACTAATGAAAAACTGTTTTTT. Protein: CASSPLATNEKLFF. The full variable domain, completed using reference TRBV2 and TRBJ1-4, is EPEVTQTPSHQVTQMGQEVILRCVPISNHLYFYWYRQILGQKVEFLVSFYNNEISEKSEIFDDQFSVERPDGSNFTLKIRSTKLEDSAMYFCASSPLATNEKLFFGSGTQLSVL.

The chain couples TRBV7-2 to TRBJ2-7; D gene uncertain. CDR1 is SGHTA and CDR2 is FQGNSA in the germline V gene. V was trimmed by 2 bases and J by 0 bases, leaving 8 bases between them. The CDR3 contains 14 residues. DNA for the CDR3: TGTGCCAGCAGCTTACGCCGATACTCCTACGAGCAGTACTTC. This encodes CASSLRRYSYEQYF.

The V gene is TRBV19, the J gene TRBJ2-7; D is tentatively TRBD1 or TRBD2 (5 bases each). The V gene's germline CDR1 is LNHDA and CDR2 SQIVND (reference sequence). The V end lost 4 bases, the J end lost 5 bases, and 9 bases lay between the germline ends. The CDR3 totals 12 residues. This chain's CDR3 is CASSTWDDEQYF. As DNA, the CDR3 is TGTGCCAGTAGTACGTGGGACGACGAGCAGTACTTC. The whole variable domain, remainder taken from reference TRBV19 and TRBJ2-7, is DGGITQSPKYLFRKEGQNVTLSCEQNLNHDAMYWYRQDPGQGLRLIYYSQIVNDFQKGDIAEGYSVSREKKESFPLTVTSAQKNPTAFYLCASSTWDDEQYFGPGTRLTVT.

The CDR3 reads CASSRGTSGDSYEQYF. The CDR3 DNA sequence: TGCGCCAGCAGCCGAGGGACTAGCGGGGACTCCTACGAGCAGTACTTC. This chain connects TRBV4-1 to TRBJ2-7, with TRBD2 matching over 13 bases. The V segment lost 4 bases and the J segment 0 bases; nucleotides outside the gene matches: 3. The germline V gene has CDR1 MGHRA and CDR2 YSYEKL. This CDR3 is 16 amino acids long.

This clone was seen just once. The chain uses TRBV5-1 and TRBJ2-3, with 11 bases identical to TRBD2. In germline, CDR1 is SGHRS, CDR2 YFSETQ. With V trimmed by 4 bases and J by 6 bases, 13 bases remained unmatched. The CDR3 sequence is 17 residues long. CDR3 nucleotides: TGCGCCAGCAGCGGGGGAGCTAGCGGGGGGACTGCTGATACGCAGTATTTT. Its protein product is CASSGGASGGTADTQYF.

The rearrangement links TRBV9 to TRBJ1-3; D remains ambiguous. CDR1 is SGDLS, CDR2 YYNGEE, per germline. The CDR3 loop spans 16 amino acids. Trimming removed 0 bases at V and 0 bases at J, with 10 bases between. The CDR3 sequence is CASSVGLTFSGNTIYF. The CDR3 region has the DNA TGTGCCAGCAGCGTAGGACTAACCTTCTCTGGAAACACCATATATTTT.

The rearrangement uses TRBV18 and TRBJ2-1; 10 bases agree with TRBD2. The ends lost 1 base at V and 8 bases at J; junction bases unmatched: 5. Germline V gives CDR1 KGHSH, CDR2 LQKENI. CDR3 length equals 15 residues. CDR3: CASSPLSSGGDEQFF. In DNA, the CDR3 is TGTGCCAGCTCACCACTGTCTAGCGGGGGCGATGAGCAGTTCTTC.